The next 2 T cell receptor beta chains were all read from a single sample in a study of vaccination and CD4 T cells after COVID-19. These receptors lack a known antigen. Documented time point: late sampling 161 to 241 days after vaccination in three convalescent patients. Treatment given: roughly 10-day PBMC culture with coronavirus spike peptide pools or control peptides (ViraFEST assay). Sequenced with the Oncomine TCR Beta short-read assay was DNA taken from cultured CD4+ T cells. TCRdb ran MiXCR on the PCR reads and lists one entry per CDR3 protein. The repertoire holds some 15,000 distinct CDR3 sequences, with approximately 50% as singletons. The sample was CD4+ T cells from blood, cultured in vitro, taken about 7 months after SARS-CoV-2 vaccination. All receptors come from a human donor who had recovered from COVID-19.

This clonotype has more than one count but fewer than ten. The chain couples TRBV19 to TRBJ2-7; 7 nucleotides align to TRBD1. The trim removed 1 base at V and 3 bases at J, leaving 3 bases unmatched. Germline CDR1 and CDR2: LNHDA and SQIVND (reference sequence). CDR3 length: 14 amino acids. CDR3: CASSIVGTDYEQYF. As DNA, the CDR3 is TGTGCCAGTAGTATAGTGGGGACAGACTACGAGCAGTACTTC. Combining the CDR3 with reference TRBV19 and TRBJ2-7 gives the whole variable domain DGGITQSPKYLFRKEGQNVTLSCEQNLNHDAMYWYRQDPGQGLRLIYYSQIVNDFQKGDIAEGYSVSREKKESFPLTVTSAQKNPTAFYLCASSIVGTDYEQYFGPGTRLTVT.

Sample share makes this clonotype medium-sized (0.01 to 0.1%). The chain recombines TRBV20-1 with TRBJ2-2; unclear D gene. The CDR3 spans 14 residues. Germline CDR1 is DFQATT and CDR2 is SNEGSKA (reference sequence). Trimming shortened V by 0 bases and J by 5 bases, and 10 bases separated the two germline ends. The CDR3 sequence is CSARDPYGTGELFF. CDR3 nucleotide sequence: TGCAGTGCTAGAGATCCGTACGGGACCGGGGAGCTGTTTTTT.